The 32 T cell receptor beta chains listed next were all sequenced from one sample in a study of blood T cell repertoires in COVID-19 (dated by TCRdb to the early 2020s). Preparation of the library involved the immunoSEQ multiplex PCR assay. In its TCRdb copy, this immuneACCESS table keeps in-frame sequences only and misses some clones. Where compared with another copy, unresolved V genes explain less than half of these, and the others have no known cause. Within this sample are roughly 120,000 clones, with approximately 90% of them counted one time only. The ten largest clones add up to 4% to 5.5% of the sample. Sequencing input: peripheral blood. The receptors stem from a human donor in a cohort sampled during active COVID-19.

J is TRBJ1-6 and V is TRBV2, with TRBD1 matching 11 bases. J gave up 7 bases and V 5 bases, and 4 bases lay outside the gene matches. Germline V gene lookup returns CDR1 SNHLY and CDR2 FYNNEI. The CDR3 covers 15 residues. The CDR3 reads CASSRDRGSNSPLHF. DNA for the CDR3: TGTGCCAGCAGTCGGGACAGGGGGTCAAATTCACCCCTCCACTTT. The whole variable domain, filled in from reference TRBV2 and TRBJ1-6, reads EPEVTQTPSHQVTQMGQEVILRCVPISNHLYFYWYRQILGQKVEFLVSFYNNEISEKSEIFDDQFSVERPDGSNFTLKIRSTKLEDSAMYFCASSRDRGSNSPLHFGNGTRLTVT.

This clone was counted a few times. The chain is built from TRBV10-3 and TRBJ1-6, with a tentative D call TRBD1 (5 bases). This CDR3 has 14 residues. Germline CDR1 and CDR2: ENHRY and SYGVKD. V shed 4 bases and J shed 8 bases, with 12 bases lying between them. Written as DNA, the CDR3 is TGTGCCATCAGTGCGCAGGGTAAGGATTCACCCCTCCACTTT. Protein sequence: CAISAQGKDSPLHF.

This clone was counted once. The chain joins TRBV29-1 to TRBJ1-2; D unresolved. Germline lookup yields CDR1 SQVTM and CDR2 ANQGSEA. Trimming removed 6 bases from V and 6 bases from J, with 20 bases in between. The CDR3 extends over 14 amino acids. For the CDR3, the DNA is TGCAGCGTCCCGTCCGGGCGGTCGAGGGATGGCTACACCTTC. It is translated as CSVPSGRSRDGYTF.

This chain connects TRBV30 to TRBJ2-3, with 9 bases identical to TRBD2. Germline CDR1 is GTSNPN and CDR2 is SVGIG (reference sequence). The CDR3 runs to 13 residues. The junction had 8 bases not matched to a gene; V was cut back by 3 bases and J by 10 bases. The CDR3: CAWRGASGNPQYF. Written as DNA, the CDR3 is TGTGCCTGGAGGGGGGCTAGCGGGAATCCGCAGTATTTT. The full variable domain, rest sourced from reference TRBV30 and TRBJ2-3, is SQTIHQWPATLVQPVGSPLSLECTVEGTSNPNLYWYRQAAGRGLQLLFYSVGIGQISSEVPQNLSASRPQDRQFILSSKKLLLSDSGFYLCAWRGASGNPQYFGPGTRLTVL.

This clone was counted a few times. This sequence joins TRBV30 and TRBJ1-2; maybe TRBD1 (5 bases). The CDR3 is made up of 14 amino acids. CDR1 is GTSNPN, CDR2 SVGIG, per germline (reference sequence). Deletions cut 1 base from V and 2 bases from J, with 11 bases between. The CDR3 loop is CAWSDHGQNYGYTF. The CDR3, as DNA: TGTGCCTGGAGTGACCACGGACAAAACTATGGCTACACCTTC.

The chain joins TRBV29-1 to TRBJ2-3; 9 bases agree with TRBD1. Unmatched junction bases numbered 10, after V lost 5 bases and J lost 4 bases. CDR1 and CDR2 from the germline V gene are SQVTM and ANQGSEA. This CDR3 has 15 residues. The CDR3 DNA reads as TGCAGCGTTCAACGGGACAGGGAGTTGTCAGATACGCAGTATTTT. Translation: CSVQRDRELSDTQYF.

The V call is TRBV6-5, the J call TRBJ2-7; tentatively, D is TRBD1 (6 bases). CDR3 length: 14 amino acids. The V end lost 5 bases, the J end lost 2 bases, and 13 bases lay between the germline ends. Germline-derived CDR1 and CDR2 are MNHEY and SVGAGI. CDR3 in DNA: TGTGCCAGCAGTCAAAACAGGGCAACCTACGAGCAGTACTTC. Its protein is CASSQNRATYEQYF.

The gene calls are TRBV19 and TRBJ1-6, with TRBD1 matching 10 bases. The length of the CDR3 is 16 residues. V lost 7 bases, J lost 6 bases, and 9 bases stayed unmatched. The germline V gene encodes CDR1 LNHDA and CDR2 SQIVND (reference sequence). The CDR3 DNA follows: TGTGCCAGTAAGGCCGGGACAGGGGTCAGTAATTCACCCCTCCACTTT. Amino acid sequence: CASKAGTGVSNSPLHF.

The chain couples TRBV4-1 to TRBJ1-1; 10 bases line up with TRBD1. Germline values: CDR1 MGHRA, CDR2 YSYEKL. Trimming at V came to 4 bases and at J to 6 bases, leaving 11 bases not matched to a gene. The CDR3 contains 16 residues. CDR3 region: CASSPRDRGWLAEAFF. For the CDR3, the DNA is TGCGCCAGCAGCCCCCGGGACAGGGGCTGGTTGGCTGAAGCTTTCTTT.

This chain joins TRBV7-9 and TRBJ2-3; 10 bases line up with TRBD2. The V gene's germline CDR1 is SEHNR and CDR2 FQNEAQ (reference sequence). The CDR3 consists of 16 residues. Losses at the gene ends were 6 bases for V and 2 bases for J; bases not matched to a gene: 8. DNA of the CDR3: TGTGCCAGCAGGCGGACTAGCGGCCTCACCACAGATACGCAGTATTTT. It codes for CASRRTSGLTTDTQYF.

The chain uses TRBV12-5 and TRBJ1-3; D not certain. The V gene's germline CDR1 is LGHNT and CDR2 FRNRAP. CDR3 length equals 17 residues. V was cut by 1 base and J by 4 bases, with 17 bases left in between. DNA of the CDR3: TGTGCTAGTGGTTTGGCATCAGTGGGCCATCTGGGAAACACCATATATTTT. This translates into CASGLASVGHLGNTIYF.

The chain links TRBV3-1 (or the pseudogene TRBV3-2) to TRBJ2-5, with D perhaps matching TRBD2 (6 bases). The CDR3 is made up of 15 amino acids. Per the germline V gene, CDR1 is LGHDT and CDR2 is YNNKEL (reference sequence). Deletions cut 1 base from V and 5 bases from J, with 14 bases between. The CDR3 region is CASSQAAGSGETQYF. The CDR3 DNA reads TGTGCCAGCAGCCAAGCGGCGGGGTCAGGCGAGACCCAGTACTTC.

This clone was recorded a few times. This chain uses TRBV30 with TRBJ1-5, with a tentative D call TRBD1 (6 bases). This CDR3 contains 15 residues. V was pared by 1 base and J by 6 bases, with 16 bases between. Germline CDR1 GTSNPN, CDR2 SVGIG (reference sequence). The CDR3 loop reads CAWSGAGVGVQPQHF. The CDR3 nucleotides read TGTGCCTGGAGTGGGGCAGGGGTAGGGGTTCAGCCCCAGCATTTT.

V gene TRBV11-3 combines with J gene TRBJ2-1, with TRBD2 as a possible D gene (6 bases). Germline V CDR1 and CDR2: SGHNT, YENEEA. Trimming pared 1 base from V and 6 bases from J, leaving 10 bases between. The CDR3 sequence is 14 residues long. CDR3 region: CASSLGRGRNEQFF. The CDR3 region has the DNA TGTGCCAGCAGCTTAGGGCGGGGCCGCAATGAGCAGTTCTTC. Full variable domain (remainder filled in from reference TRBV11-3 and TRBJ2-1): EAGVVQSPRYKIIEKKQPVAFWCNPISGHNTLYWYLQNLGQGPELLIRYENEEAVDDSQLPKDRFSAERLKGVDSTLKIQPAELGDSAVYLCASSLGRGRNEQFFGPGTRLTVL.

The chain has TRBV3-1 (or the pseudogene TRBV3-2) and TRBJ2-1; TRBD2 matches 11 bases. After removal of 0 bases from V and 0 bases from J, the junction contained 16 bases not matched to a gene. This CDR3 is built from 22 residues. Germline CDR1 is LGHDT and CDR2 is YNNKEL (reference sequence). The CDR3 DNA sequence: TGTGCCAGCAGCCAAGATACGGGGGTCGGGACTAGCGGATCGAGCTCCTACAATGAGCAGTTCTTC. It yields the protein CASSQDTGVGTSGSSSYNEQFF.

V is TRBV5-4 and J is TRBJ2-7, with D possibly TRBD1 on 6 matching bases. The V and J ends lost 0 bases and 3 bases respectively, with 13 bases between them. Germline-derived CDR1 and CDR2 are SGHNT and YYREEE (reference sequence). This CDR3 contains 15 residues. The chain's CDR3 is CASSLAGQLYYEQYF. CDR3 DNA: TGTGCCAGCAGCTTGGCTGGACAGCTATACTACGAGCAGTACTTC.

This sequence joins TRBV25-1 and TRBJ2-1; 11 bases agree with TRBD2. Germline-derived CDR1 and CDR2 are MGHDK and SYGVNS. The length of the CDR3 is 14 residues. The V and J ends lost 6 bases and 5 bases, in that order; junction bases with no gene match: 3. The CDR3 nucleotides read TGTGCCAGCAGACCTAGCGGGGGGCACAATGAGCAGTTCTTC. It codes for CASRPSGGHNEQFF.

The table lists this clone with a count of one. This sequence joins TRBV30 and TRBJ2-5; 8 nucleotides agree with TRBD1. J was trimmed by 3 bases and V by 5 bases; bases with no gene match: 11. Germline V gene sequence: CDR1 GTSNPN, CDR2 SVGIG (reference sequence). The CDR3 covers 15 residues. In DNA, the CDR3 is TGTGCCTGGGGGGTGACAGGGGTAGCAGAAGAGACCCAGTACTTC. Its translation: CAWGVTGVAEETQYF.

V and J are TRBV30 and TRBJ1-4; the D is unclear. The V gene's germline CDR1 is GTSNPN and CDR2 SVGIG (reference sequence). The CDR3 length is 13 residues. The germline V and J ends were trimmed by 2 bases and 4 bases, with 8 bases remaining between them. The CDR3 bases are TGTGCCTGGAGTTTGGCAAATAATGAAAAACTGTTTTTT. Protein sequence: CAWSLANNEKLFF.

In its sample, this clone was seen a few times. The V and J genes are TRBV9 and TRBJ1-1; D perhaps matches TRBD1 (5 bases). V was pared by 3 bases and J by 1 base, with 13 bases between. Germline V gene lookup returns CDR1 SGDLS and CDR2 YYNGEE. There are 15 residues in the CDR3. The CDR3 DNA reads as TGTGCCAGCAGCGCCCAGTTGACAGCGAACACTGAAGCTTTCTTT. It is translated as CASSAQLTANTEAFF.

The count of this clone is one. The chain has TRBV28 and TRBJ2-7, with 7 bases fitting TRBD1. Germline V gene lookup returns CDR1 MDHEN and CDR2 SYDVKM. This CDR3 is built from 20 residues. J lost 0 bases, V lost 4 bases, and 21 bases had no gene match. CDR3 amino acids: CASSSGPRQGRRASSYEQYF. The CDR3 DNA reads TGTGCCAGCAGTTCGGGGCCCCGACAGGGTCGGCGAGCAAGCTCCTACGAGCAGTACTTC.

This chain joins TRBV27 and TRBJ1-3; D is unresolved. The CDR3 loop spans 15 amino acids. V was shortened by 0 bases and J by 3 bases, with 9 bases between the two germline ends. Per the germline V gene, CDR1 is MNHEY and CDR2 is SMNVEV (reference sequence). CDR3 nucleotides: TGTGCCAGCAGTTTATCTTCTTATAATGGAAACACCATATATTTT. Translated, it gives CASSLSSYNGNTIYF.

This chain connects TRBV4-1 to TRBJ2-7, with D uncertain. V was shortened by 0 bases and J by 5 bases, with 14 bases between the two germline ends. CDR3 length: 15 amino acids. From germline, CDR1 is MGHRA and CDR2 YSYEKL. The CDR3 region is CASSQDPGSRNEQYF. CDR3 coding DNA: TGCGCCAGCAGCCAAGATCCGGGTTCGAGAAACGAGCAGTACTTC.

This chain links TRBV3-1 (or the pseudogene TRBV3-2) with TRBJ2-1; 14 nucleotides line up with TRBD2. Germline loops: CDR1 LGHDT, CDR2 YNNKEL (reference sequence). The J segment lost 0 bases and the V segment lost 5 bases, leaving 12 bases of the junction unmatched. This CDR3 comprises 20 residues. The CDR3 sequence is CASSVGTSGRRGSSYNEQFF. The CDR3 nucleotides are TGTGCCAGCAGCGTCGGGACTAGCGGGAGAAGGGGGAGCTCCTACAATGAGCAGTTCTTC.

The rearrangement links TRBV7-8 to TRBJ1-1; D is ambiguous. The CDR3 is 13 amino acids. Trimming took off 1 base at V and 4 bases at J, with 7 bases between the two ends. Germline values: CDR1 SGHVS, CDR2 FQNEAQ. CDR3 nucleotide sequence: TGTGCCAGCAGCTTAGTGTACGGCACTGAAGCTTTCTTT. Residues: CASSLVYGTEAFF.

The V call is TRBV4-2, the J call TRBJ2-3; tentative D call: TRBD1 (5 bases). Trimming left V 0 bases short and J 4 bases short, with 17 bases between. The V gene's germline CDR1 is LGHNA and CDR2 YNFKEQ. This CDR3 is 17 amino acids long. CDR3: CASSQDPGSGAADTQYF. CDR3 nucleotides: TGTGCCAGCAGCCAAGATCCGGGCTCTGGGGCTGCAGATACGCAGTATTTT.

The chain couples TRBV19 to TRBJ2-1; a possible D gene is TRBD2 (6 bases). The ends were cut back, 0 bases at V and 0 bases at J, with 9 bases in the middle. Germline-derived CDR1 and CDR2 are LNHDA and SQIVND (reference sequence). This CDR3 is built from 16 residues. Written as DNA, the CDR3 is TGTGCCAGTAGTATAGAAGCGGGCTTCTCCTACAATGAGCAGTTCTTC. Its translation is CASSIEAGFSYNEQFF. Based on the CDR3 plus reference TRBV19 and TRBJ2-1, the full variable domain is DGGITQSPKYLFRKEGQNVTLSCEQNLNHDAMYWYRQDPGQGLRLIYYSQIVNDFQKGDIAEGYSVSREKKESFPLTVTSAQKNPTAFYLCASSIEAGFSYNEQFFGPGTRLTVL.

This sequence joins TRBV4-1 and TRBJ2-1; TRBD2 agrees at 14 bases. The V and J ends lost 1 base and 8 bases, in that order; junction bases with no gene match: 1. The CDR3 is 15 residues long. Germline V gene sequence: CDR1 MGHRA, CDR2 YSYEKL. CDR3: CASSQGLAGGDEQFF. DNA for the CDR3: TGCGCCAGCAGCCAAGGACTAGCGGGGGGGGATGAGCAGTTCTTC.

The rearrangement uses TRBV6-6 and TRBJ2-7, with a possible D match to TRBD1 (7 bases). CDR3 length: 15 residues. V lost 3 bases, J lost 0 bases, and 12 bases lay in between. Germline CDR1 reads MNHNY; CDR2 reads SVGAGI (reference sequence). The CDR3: CASSYAGGHSYEQYF. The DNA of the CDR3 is TGTGCCAGCAGTTATGCAGGGGGGCACTCCTACGAGCAGTACTTC.

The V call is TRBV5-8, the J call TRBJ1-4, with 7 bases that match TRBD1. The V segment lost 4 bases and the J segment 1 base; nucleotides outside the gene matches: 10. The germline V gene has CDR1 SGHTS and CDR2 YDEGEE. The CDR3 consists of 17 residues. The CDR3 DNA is TGTGCCAGCAGCAACCCCGGGACAGCCCTAACTAATGAAAAACTGTTTTTT. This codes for CASSNPGTALTNEKLFF.

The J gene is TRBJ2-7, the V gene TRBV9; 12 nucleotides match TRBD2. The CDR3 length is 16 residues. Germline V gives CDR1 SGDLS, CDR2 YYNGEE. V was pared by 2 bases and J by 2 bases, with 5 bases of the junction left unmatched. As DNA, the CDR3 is TGTGCCAGCAGCGTGGGACTAGCGGGCGAGACCTACGAGCAGTACTTC. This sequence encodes CASSVGLAGETYEQYF.

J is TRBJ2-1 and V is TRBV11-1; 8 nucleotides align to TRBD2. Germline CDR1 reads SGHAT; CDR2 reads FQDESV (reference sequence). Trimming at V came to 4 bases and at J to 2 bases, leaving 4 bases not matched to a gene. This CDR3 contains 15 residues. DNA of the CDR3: TGTGCCAGCAGCTCCCGGGAGGGAACCTACAATGAGCAGTTCTTC. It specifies CASSSREGTYNEQFF.